This paragraph reports one T cell receptor beta chain. This specimen comes from a study of control samples from healthy donors and cancer patients. Generated by immunoSEQ multiplex PCR, the TCRdb table keeps only in-frame clones and is missing some. The table has around 180,000 clones, about 90% seen once. Germline CDR1 and CDR2: SGHRS and YFSETQ. The CDR3 totals 15 residues. V gave up 4 bases and J gave up 4 bases; unmatched junction bases: 7. Sequenced material: blood. The sequence came from a middle-aged woman in good health. The chain uses TRBV5-1 and TRBJ1-4, with 7 bases identical to TRBD1. The CDR3 sequence is CASSLLTGFNEKLFF. In DNA, the CDR3 is TGCGCCAGCAGCCTCCTGACAGGGTTTAATGAAAAACTGTTTTTT.